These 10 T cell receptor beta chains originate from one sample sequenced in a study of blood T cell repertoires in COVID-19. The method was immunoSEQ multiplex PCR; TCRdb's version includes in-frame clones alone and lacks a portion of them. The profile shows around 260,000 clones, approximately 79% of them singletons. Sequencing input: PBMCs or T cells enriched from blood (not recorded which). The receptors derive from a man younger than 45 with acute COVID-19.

The CDR3 sequence is CATSGGPGAKNIQYF. The CDR3 DNA follows: TGTGCCACCAGTGGCGGCCCCGGGGCCAAAAACATTCAGTACTTC. The chain has TRBV24-1 and TRBJ2-4; D ambiguous. V lost 5 bases, J lost 1 base, and 11 bases lay in between. The CDR3 runs 15 residues. Germline loops: CDR1 KGHDR, CDR2 SFDVKD.

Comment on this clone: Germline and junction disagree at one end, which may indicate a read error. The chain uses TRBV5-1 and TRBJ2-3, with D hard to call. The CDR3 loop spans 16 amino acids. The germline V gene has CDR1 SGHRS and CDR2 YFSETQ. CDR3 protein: CASSLASLRSTDTQYF. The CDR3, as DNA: TGTGCCAGCAGCTTGGCCAGTCTCAGATCCACAGATACGCAGTATTTT.

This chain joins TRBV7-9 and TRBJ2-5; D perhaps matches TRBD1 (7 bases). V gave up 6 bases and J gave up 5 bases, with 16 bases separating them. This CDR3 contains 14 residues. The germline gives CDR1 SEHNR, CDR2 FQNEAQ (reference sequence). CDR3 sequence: CASSPEGARETQYF. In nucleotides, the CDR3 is TGTGCCAGCAGTCCGGAGGGGGCGCGGGAGACCCAGTACTTC.

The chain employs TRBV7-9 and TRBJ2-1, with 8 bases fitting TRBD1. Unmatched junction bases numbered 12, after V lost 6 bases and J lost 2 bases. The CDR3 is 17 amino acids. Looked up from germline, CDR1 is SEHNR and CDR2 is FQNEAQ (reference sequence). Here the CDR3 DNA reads TGTGCCAGCAGTCTAAATGACAGGGGACCCCCCTACAATGAGCAGTTCTTC. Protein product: CASSLNDRGPPYNEQFF.

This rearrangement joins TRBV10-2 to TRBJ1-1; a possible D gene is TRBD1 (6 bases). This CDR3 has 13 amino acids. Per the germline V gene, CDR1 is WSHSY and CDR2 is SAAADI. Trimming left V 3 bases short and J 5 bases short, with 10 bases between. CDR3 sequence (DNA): TGCGCCAGCAGTGACAACAGGGTTACTGAAGCTTTCTTT. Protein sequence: CASSDNRVTEAFF.

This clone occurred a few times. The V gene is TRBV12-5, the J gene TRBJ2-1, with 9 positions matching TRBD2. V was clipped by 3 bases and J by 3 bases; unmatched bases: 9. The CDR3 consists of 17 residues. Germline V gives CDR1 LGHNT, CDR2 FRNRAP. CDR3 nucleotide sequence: TGTGCTAGTGGTTTCCCCGGGGGGACTAGCATCTACAATGAGCAGTTCTTC. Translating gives CASGFPGGTSIYNEQFF.

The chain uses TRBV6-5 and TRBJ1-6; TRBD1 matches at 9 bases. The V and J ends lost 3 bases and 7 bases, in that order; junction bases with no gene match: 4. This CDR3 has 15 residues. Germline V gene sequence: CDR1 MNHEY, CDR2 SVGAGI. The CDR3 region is CASSYTGTGNSPLHF. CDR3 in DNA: TGTGCCAGCAGTTATACCGGGACAGGGAATTCACCCCTCCACTTT.

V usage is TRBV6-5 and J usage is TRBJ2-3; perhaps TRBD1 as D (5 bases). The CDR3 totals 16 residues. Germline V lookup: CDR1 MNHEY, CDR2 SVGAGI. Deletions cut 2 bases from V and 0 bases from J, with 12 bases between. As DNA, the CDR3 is TGTGCCAGCAGTTACCAGGGTTCCTCTAGCACAGATACGCAGTATTTT. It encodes CASSYQGSSSTDTQYF.

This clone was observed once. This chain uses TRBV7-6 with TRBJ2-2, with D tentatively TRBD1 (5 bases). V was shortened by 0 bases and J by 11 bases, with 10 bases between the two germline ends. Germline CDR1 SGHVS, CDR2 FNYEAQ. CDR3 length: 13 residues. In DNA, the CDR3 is TGTGCCAGCAGCTTAGCAGGGGCATTTGAGCTGTTTTTT. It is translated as CASSLAGAFELFF.

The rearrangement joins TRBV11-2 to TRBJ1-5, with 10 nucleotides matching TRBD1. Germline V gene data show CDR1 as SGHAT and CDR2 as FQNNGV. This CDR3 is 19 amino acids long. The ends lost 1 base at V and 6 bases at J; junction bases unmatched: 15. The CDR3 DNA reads TGTGCCAGCAGCTTAGTCACGACGAGGACAGGGGGTTTAAGTCAGCCCCAGCATTTT. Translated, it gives CASSLVTTRTGGLSQPQHF.